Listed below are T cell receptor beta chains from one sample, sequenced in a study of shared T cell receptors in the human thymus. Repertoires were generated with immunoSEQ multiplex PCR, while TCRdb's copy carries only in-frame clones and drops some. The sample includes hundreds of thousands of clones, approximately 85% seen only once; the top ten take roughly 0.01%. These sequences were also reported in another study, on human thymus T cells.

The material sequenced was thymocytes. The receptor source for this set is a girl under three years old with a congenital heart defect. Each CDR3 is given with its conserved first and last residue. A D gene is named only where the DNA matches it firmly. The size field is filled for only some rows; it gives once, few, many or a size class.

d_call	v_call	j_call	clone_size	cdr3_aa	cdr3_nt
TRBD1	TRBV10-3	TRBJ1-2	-	CAISKGTGGQDQRYGYTF	TGTGCCATCAGTAAAGGGACAGGGGGCCAAGACCAACGCTATGGCTACACCTTC
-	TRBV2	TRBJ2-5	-	CASSSDRSQETQYF	TGTGCCAGCAGTTCGGACAGAAGCCAAGAGACCCAGTACTTC
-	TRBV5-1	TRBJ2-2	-	CASSWTTGGGELFF	TGCGCCAGCAGCTGGACGACAGGCGGCGGGGAGCTGTTTTTT
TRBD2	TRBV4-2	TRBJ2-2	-	CASSTSRTSGGLTGTGELFF	TGTGCCAGCAGCACTTCGCGGACTAGCGGGGGATTGACGGGCACCGGGGAGCTGTTTTTT
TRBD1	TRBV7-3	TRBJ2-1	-	CASSSGTGRGNEQFF	TGTGCCAGCAGCTCCGGGACAGGTAGAGGCAATGAGCAGTTCTTC
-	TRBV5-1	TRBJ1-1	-	CASSLTGTGQRTEAFF	TGCGCCAGCAGCTTGACAGGGACGGGTCAGAGGACTGAAGCTTTCTTT
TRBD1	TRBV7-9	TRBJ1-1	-	CASSKRTGQNTEAFF	TGTGCCAGCAGCAAACGGACAGGCCAGAACACTGAAGCTTTCTTT
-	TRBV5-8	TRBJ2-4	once	CASSLVTDAKNIQYF	TGTGCCAGCAGCTTGGTCACAGACGCCAAAAACATTCAGTACTTC
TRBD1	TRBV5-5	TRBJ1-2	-	CASSQGQGSGYTF	TGTGCCAGCAGCCAAGGACAGGGGAGTGGCTACACCTTC
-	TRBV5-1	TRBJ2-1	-	CASSLDWGWEQFF	TGCGCCAGCAGCTTGGATTGGGGCTGGGAGCAGTTCTTC
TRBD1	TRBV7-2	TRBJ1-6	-	CASSPRGVGSPLHF	TGTGCCAGCAGCCCCAGGGGGGTAGGGTCACCCCTCCACTTT
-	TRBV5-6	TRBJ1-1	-	CASSSRLAGDLDTEAFF	TGTGCCAGCAGCTCGAGGTTAGCAGGGGACCTTGACACTGAAGCTTTCTTT
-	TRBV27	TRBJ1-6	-	CASSPIRTPHNSPLHF	TGTGCCAGCAGTCCGATCCGGACTCCGCATAATTCACCCCTCCACTTT
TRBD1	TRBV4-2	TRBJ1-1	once	CASSQGQPMNTEAFF	TGTGCCAGCAGCCAGGGACAGCCCATGAACACTGAAGCTTTCTTT
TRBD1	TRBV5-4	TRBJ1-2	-	CASSLTGTASSNYGYTF	TGTGCCAGCAGCTTAACCGGGACAGCCTCTTCTAACTATGGCTACACCTTC
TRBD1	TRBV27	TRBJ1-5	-	CASSSVGQMSNQPQHF	TGTGCCAGCAGTTCTGTGGGACAGATGAGCAATCAGCCCCAGCATTTT
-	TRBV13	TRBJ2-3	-	CASPGPDTQYF	TGTGCCAGCCCCGGTCCAGATACGCAGTATTTT
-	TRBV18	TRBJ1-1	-	CASSPPSVKNTEAFF	TGTGCCAGCTCACCACCGTCCGTTAAGAACACTGAAGCTTTCTTT
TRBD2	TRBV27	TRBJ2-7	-	CASSLAGGEQYF	TGTGCCAGCAGTTTGGCCGGGGGGGAGCAGTACTTC
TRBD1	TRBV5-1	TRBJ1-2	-	CASSLQGPNYGYTF	TGCGCCAGCAGCCTACAGGGGCCCAACTATGGCTACACCTTC
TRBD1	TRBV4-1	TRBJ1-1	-	CASSPTGTAEAFF	TGCGCCAGCAGCCCGACCGGGACAGCTGAAGCTTTCTTT
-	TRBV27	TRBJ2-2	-	CASSLSRGFRTGELFF	TGTGCCAGCAGTTTATCGAGGGGGTTTAGGACCGGGGAGCTGTTTTTT
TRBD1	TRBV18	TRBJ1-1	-	CASSHRGWNTEAFF	TGTGCCAGCTCACACAGGGGGTGGAACACTGAAGCTTTCTTT
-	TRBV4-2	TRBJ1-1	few	CASSQVRRGSRTEAFF	TGTGCCAGCAGCCAAGTAAGACGGGGTAGTCGCACTGAAGCTTTCTTT
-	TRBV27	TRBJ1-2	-	CASGRLPTIYGYTF	TGTGCCAGCGGAAGGCTTCCAACTATCTATGGCTACACCTTC
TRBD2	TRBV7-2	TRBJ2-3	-	CASSPRRAGRDTDTQYF	TGTGCCAGCAGCCCCAGACGAGCGGGGCGGGACACAGATACGCAGTATTTT
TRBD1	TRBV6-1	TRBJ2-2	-	CASSERGQEITGELFF	TGTGCCAGCAGTGAGAGGGGACAGGAGATCACCGGGGAGCTGTTTTTT
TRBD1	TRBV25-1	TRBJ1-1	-	CASRKLGTGMGYTEAFF	TGTGCCAGCAGAAAGCTTGGGACAGGGATGGGCTACACTGAAGCTTTCTTT
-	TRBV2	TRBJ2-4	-	CALTRGAKNIQYF	TGTGCCCTAACGAGGGGGGCCAAAAACATTCAGTACTTC
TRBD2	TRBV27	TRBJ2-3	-	CASSFWTSGEDTQYF	TGTGCCAGCAGTTTTTGGACTAGCGGGGAAGATACGCAGTATTTT
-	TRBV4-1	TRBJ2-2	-	CASKAGNTGELFF	TGCGCCAGCAAAGCAGGGAACACCGGGGAGCTGTTTTTT
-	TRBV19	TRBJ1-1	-	CASTATGLDRPTEAFF	TGTGCCAGTACCGCCACCGGACTGGACAGACCCACTGAAGCTTTCTTT
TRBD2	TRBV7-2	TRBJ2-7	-	CASSLGRGGSPNEQYF	TGTGCCAGCAGCTTAGGGCGGGGGGGCTCCCCCAACGAGCAGTACTTC
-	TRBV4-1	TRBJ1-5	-	CASSQETGMGANQPQHF	TGCGCCAGCAGCCAAGAAACAGGGATGGGCGCCAATCAGCCCCAGCATTTT
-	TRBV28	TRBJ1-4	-	CASSGEGTTNEKLFF	TGTGCCAGCAGTGGGGAGGGAACAACTAATGAAAAACTGTTTTTT
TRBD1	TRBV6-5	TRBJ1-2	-	CASSYSDRDNGGYTF	TGTGCCAGCAGTTACTCGGACAGGGACAATGGCGGCTACACCTTC
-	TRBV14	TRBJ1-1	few	CASSLRDPTTEAFF	TGTGCCAGCAGCCTACGAGATCCTACCACTGAAGCTTTCTTT
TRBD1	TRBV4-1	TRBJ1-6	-	CASSQDGQGVGISPLHF	TGCGCCAGCAGCCAAGATGGGCAGGGGGTGGGAATCTCACCCCTCCACTTT